Listed below are T cell receptor beta chains from one sample, sequenced in a study of OX40 agonist ivuxolimab in advanced cancers. Method: immunoSEQ multiplex PCR; TCRdb's copy keeps in-frame clones and lacks some. The repertoire holds some 80,000 clones, with around nine tenths as singletons. The sequences come from CD4+ or CD8+ T cells sorted from blood, collected in a trial of the OX40 agonist ivuxolimab. Source of these receptors: an adult with an advanced solid tumor such as melanoma, head and neck, liver or kidney cancer. The CDR3 runs from the conserved cysteine through the conserved F or W. The D gene is left open where the match is weak. Some rows mark clone size as missing; the rest say once, few, many or name a class of expanded clone.

CDR3	DNA	size	V	J	D
CASSEQGGSGNTIYF	TGTGCTAGCAGCGAACAGGGAGGGAGCGGAAACACCATATATTTT	.	TRBV7-7	TRBJ1-3	.
CASSLGGFANEKLFF	TGTGCCAGCAGCTTAGGGGGCTTTGCTAATGAAAAACTGTTTTTT	once	TRBV11-3	TRBJ1-4	.
CASSFERDSPLHF	TGTGCCAGCAGCTTTGAACGGGATTCACCCCTCCACTTT	.	TRBV11-2	TRBJ1-6	.
CASSPNRGKDTQYF	TGTGCCAGCAGCCCCAACAGGGGTAAAGATACGCAGTATTTT	.	TRBV7-2	TRBJ2-3	TRBD1
CSAANSYEQYF	TGCAGTGCTGCCAACTCCTACGAGCAGTACTTC	.	TRBV20-1	TRBJ2-7	.
CASSLGNEQFF	TGCGCCAGCAGCTTGGGCAATGAGCAGTTCTTC	.	TRBV5-1	TRBJ2-1	.
CASSLIRNGYTF	TGTGCCAGCAGCTTAATTCGGAATGGCTACACCTTC	.	TRBV11-2	TRBJ1-2	.
CASSYGRGYTF	TGTGCCAGTAGTTATGGTCGAGGCTACACCTTC	.	TRBV19	TRBJ1-2	.
CASSQTFGGRQFF	TGCGCCAGCAGCCAAACCTTTGGGGGGAGGCAGTTCTTC	.	TRBV4-3	TRBJ2-1	.
CASSPRAAGVPYEQYF	TGTGCCAGCTCACCAAGGGCAGCGGGAGTTCCCTACGAGCAGTACTTC	.	TRBV18	TRBJ2-7	TRBD2
CASSLVGWQGSGNTIYF	TGTGCCAGCAGCTTAGTTGGGTGGCAGGGCTCTGGAAACACCATATATTTT	.	TRBV7-8	TRBJ1-3	.
CASSLDGNTIYF	TGTGCCAGCAGCTTAGACGGAAACACCATATATTTT	.	TRBV11-2	TRBJ1-3	.
CASSLALLAGDIEQFF	TGTGCCAGCAGCTTAGCGCTACTAGCGGGAGATATTGAGCAGTTCTTC	.	TRBV7-2	TRBJ2-1	TRBD2
CASSERSLDNEQFF	TGTGCCAGCAGTGAACGGTCGCTTGACAATGAGCAGTTCTTC	.	TRBV6-1	TRBJ2-1	.
CASSPRQSNSGNTIYF	TGTGCCAGCAGCCCACGACAGTCTAACTCTGGAAACACCATATATTTT	.	TRBV13	TRBJ1-3	.
CASSRGRGLAGGIVYRTGELFF	TGCGCCAGCAGCCGAGGGAGGGGACTAGCGGGAGGAATAGTGTATAGGACCGGGGAGCTGTTTTTT	.	TRBV4-1	TRBJ2-2	TRBD2
CASSLLAGVTDTQYF	TGTGCCAGCAGCTTACTAGCGGGAGTTACAGATACGCAGTATTTT	.	TRBV7-3	TRBJ2-3	TRBD2